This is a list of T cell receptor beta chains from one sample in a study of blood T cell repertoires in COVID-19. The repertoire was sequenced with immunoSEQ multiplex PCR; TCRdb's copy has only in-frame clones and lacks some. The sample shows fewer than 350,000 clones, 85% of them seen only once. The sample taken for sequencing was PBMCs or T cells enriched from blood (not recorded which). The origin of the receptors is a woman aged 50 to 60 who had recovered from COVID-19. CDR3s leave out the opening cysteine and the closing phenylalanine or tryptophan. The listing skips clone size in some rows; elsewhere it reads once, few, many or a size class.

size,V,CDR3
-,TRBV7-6,ASSRTGTSGRVYNEQF
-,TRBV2,ASSGGQGTGYT
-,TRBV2,ASSETPTYEQY
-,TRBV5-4,ASSGRKSGRNSYEQY
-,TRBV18,ASSIQGASPLH
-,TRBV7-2,ASSPRQSLYGYT
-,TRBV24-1,ATSDFVAGGTDTQY
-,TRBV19,ASSPDRSEQY
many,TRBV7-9,ASSILTSSEQF
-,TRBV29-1,SVARVGTGNNEKLF
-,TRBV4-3,ASSQVTGTDTQY
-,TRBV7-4,ASSLPQLAGEETQY
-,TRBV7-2,ASSPTGGGNQPQH
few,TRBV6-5,ASNEGYKGNTIY
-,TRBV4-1,ASSQLPGTGYGYT
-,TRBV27,ASSQRQGSIEKLF
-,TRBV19,ASSVRDSYEQY
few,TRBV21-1,ANSKVKGIYYEQY
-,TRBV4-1,ASSQGLGGSTDTQY
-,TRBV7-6,ASSPPRREGGNTGELF
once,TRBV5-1,ASSPDPRGSNEKLF
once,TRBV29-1,SAGQDNSPLH
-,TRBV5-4,ASSGRDRGNYGYT
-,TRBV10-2,ASSQTGGSGNTIY
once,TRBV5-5,ASSLFTGPIEKLF
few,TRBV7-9,ASSLAGGRDGYT
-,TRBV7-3,ASSPDGGRETQY
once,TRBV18,ASSPRSLDSRGEKLF
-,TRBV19,ASSLGLAGGPDTQY
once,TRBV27,ASRSTGAGANVLT
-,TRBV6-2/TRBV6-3,ASSRGTDLKPQH
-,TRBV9,ASSVGGGEQETQY
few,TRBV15,ATSRAGQGSGYT
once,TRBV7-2,ASSLAGGPTDTQY
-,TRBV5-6,ASSLRTSGRSSYNEQF
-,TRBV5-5,ASSLARTRNSPLH
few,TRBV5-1,ASSLLGRGGNEKLF
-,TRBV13,ASSLGGQGFNYGYT
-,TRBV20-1,SGTTGYTQY
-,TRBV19,ASDPGQYNSPLH
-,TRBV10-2,ASSYGQSYEQY
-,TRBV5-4,ASRRGQDASTDTQY
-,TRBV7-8,ASSNTLAGDQAEQY
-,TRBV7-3,ASSHGHTSKETQY
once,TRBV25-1,ASSEAVDNSPLH
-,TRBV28,ASSPGTLWGYT
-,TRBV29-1,SVGRELGEQY
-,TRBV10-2,ASSIGGETQY
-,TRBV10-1,ASSDLAGDNEQF
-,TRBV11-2,ASSLVRDNGEQF